The source of this T cell receptor (beta chain) is a study of PD-1 blockade in mismatch repair-deficient tumors. Regarding the study as a whole: Tumor-resident clones, often undetectable pretreatment in blood, expanded then contracted after pembrolizumab.

About this clone itself: The antigen is not known.

Mismatch repair deficiency was confirmed in all patients, by PCR or immunohistochemistry. Germline values: CDR1 SGHVS, CDR2 FNYEAQ. The CDR3 is 13 amino acids. V shed 1 base and J shed 10 bases, with 12 bases lying between them. Method: immunoSEQ multiplex PCR; TCRdb's copy keeps in-frame clones and lacks some. The sample comprises under 95,000 clones, more than 80% of which are singletons, and around 5.1% rests with the top ten. This receptor was obtained from an adult with mismatch repair-deficient cancer. Sequencing was performed on peripheral blood, taken 44 weeks after starting pembrolizumab. The V call is TRBV7-6, the J call TRBJ2-3; maybe TRBD2 (5 bases). CDR3 sequence reads: CASSLGATSPQYF. The CDR3 DNA is TGTGCCAGCAGCTTAGGGGCCACTAGTCCGCAGTATTTT.